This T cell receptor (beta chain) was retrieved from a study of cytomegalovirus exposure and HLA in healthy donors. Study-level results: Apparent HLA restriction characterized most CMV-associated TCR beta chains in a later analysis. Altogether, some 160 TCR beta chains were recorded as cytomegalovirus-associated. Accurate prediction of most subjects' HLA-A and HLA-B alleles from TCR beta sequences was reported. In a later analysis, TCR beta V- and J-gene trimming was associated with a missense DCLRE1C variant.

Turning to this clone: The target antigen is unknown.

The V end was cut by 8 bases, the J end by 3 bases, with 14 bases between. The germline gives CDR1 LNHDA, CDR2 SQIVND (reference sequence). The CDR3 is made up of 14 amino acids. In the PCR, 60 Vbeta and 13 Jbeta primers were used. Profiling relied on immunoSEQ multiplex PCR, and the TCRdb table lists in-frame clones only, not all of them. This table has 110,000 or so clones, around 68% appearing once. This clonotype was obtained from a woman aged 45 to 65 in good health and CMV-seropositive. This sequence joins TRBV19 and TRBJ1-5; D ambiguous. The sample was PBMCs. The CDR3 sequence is CASADTVDNQPQHF. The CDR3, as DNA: TGTGCCAGTGCCGATACAGTAGACAATCAGCCCCAGCATTTT.